The next 3 T cell receptor beta chains were all read from a single sample in a study of cytomegalovirus exposure and HLA in healthy donors. The PCR had 60 Vbeta and 13 Jbeta primers. Data came from immunoSEQ multiplex PCR; TCRdb stores just in-frame clones and leaves some out. The sample carries about 200,000 clones, 79% recorded once. Sample: PBMCs. The receptor set was obtained from a male donor in good health and CMV-seropositive.

V gene TRBV29-1 combines with J gene TRBJ2-1; D uncertain. Germline CDR1 is SQVTM and CDR2 is ANQGSEA. The CDR3 extends over 12 amino acids. With 6 bases removed from V and 7 bases from J, the gap between germline ends came to 13 bases. This CDR3 is CSVTGGLNEQFF. As DNA, the CDR3 is TGCAGCGTGACGGGTGGTTTAAATGAGCAGTTCTTC.

The chain is built from TRBV7-2 and TRBJ1-5; the match to TRBD1 covers 7 bases. The V and J ends lost 5 bases and 11 bases, in that order; junction bases with no gene match: 6. Germline assignment: CDR1 SGHTA and CDR2 FQGNSA. The CDR3 runs to 12 residues. As DNA, the CDR3 is TGTGCCAGCAGCCGGGACAGTGGAACCCAGCATTTT. Its protein is CASSRDSGTQHF.

V is TRBV2 and J is TRBJ2-1, with D possibly matching TRBD2 (5 bases). V lost 4 bases to trimming and J lost 10 bases, with 17 bases between them. The CDR3 has 14 amino acids. Germline V lookup: CDR1 SNHLY, CDR2 FYNNEI. The CDR3 loop is CASSVWLAAEEQFF. CDR3 DNA sequence: TGTGCCAGCAGTGTGTGGCTAGCCGCGGAGGAGCAGTTCTTC.